This T cell receptor (beta chain) is drawn from a study of blood T cell repertoires in COVID-19. Study context: Some COVID-19 samples were acute and others convalescent; all came from the United States, Italy and Spain.

The CDR3 extends over 14 amino acids. Germline V lookup: CDR1 MNHEY, CDR2 SVGEGT. J lost 9 bases, V lost 4 bases, and 9 bases had no gene match. Per the original methods: Amplifying reference gene primers gave estimates of nucleated cell counts. Sequencing was performed with immunoSEQ multiplex PCR; in TCRdb, only in-frame clones are kept and a portion is missing. Clone size and the V and J calls come from that table; the DNA yielded D and trimming. The table records about 200,000 clones, roughly nine tenths of them present only once. This sequence originates from a woman between 70 and 85 years old with acute or convalescent COVID-19. This rearrangement joins TRBV6-2 or TRBV6-3 to TRBJ2-1; 7 bases fit TRBD2. The sample comprised peripheral blood. In DNA, the CDR3 is TGTGCCAGCAGTTCTGGCGGGAGAATGGGTGAGCAGTTCTTC. Encoded protein: CASSSGGRMGEQFF.